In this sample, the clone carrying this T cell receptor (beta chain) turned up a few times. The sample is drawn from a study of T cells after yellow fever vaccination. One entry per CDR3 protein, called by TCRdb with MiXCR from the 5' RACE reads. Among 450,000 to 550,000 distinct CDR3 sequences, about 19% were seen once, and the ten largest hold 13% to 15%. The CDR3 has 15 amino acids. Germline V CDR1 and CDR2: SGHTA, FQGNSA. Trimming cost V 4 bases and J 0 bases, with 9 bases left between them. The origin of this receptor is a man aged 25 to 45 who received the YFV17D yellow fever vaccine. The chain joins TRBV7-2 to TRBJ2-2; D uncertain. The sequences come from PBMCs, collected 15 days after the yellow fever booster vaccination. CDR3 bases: TGTGCCAGCAGCTGGTCCTCGACGAACACCGGGGAGCTGTTTTTT. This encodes CASSWSSTNTGELFF.